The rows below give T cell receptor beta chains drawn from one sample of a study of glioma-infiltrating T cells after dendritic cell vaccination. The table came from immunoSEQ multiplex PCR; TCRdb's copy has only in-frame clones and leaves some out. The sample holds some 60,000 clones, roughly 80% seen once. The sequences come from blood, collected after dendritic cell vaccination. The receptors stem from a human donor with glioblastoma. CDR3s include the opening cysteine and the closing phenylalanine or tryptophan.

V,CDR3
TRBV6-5,CASSFGGQLGAEAFF
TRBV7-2,CASSTLAGGLGTQYF
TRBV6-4,CASMNRDRKKETQYF
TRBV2,CATWDPDRGRKAFF
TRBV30,CASLEPANYGYTF
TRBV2,CATQREGTGGDEQYF
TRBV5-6,CASSLVLAGGVNEQFF
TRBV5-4,CASSPRQGRGGELFF
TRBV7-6,CASSSETGEAGELFF
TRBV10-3,CAISGGGNEQFF
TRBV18,CASSPGQGLNTEAFF
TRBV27,CASSIGQGTQPQHF
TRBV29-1,CSAWTGGFTGELFF
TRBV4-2,CASSQVGARGSGANVLTF
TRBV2,CASSAVGQGGQPQHF
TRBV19,CASSIRPGPYEQYF
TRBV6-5,CASSSRQSNQPQHF
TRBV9,CASSVSGGALWEQYF
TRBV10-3,CAARPKQDTYNEQFF
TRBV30,CAWSVLVSRQTQYF
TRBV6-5,CASSSTRMTHTGELFF
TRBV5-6,CASSLERGGPLGTGELFF
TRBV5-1,CASRRGSYNTEAFF
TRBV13,CASSRNRGLEQYF
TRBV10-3,CAIGNTGHLKKLFF
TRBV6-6,CASGSITDTQYF
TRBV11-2,CASSIALAEQFF
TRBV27,CASSLDGEGGEQYF
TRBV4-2,CASSQDLGLAGGYNEQFF
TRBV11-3,CASSLNSGDTQYF
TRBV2,CASSEWLAGGQETQYF
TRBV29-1,CSVDGRGREGGPEAFF
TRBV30,CAWSEDFGATEAFF
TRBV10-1,CASSESERGGETQYF
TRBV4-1,CASSQEDTTPYEQYF
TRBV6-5,CASSYSGQEFEAFF
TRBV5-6,CASSWEPGQETQYF